The 32 T cell receptor beta chains listed next were all sequenced from one sample in a study of T cell changes during pregnancy in multiple sclerosis. The repertoire was sequenced with immunoSEQ multiplex PCR; TCRdb's copy has only in-frame clones and lacks some. This table holds about 73,000 clones, 85% to 95% found once. Specimen: peripheral blood, collected in the third trimester of pregnancy. Receptor source: a female donor in good health, enrolled as a control in a pregnancy study.

V and J are TRBV4-1 and TRBJ2-1, with D possibly TRBD1 on 5 matching bases. The CDR3 is 12 residues long. Germline CDR1 is MGHRA and CDR2 is YSYEKL. The V end was cut by 1 base, the J end by 10 bases, with 8 bases between. In DNA, the CDR3 is TGCGCCAGCAGCCAAGGGGGCTGGGAGCAGTTCTTC. This gives the protein CASSQGGWEQFF.

This rearrangement joins TRBV6-1 to TRBJ2-7; 9 bases match TRBD1. CDR1 MNHNS and CDR2 SASEGT come from the germline V gene. Germline trimming cut 7 bases from V and 4 bases from J; bases unmatched to any gene: 8. The CDR3 has 14 amino acids. The CDR3 reads CASTTGGLSYEQYF. The CDR3 coding sequence is TGTGCCAGCACTACAGGGGGCCTTTCTTACGAGCAGTACTTC.

The rearrangement joins TRBV5-5 to TRBJ2-5, with D hard to call. V lost 1 base and J lost 4, with 11 bases in between. The CDR3 loop spans 14 amino acids. The V gene's germline CDR1 is SGHKS and CDR2 YYEKEE (reference sequence). The CDR3 loop reads CASSLRVRGETQYF. The CDR3 bases are TGTGCCAGCAGCTTGCGGGTCCGTGGAGAGACCCAGTACTTC.

The gene calls are TRBV15 and TRBJ2-2; maybe TRBD2 (6 bases). The germline gives CDR1 LNHNV, CDR2 YYDKDF (reference sequence). The CDR3 totals 15 residues. Trimming shortened V by 5 bases and J by 4 bases, and 14 bases separated the two germline ends. The CDR3 spells CATSGRLGLTGELFF. The CDR3 coding sequence is TGTGCCACCAGCGGCCGTTTGGGACTCACCGGGGAGCTGTTTTTT.

The genes are TRBV28 and TRBJ2-3; 8 nucleotides match TRBD2. With V trimmed by 1 base and J by 2 bases, 5 bases remained unmatched. This CDR3 has 16 residues. Germline V gene lookup returns CDR1 MDHEN and CDR2 SYDVKM. The CDR3, as DNA: TGTGCCAGCAGTTTATTTATAGCGGGGACCACAGATACGCAGTATTTT. Its protein product is CASSLFIAGTTDTQYF.

The table lists this clone with a count of one. The chain couples TRBV6-1 to TRBJ1-1; D gene ambiguous. The CDR3 sequence is 14 residues long. Germline values: CDR1 MNHNS, CDR2 SASEGT. The V gene lost 5 bases and the J gene lost 6 bases, with 16 bases spanning the gap. DNA of the CDR3: TGTGCCAGCAGTTTTCGTGGATCAGGCGCTGAAGCTTTCTTT. It specifies CASSFRGSGAEAFF.

The CDR3 sequence is CASSYGVNTDTQYF. DNA of the CDR3: TGTGCCAGCAGTTACGGGGTCAACACAGATACGCAGTATTTT. The chain combines TRBV27 with TRBJ2-3; possible D gene TRBD2, 5 bases. The CDR3 spans 14 residues. CDR1 is MNHEY and CDR2 is SMNVEV in the germline V gene (reference sequence). Trimming removed 4 bases at V and 2 bases at J, with 10 bases between.

As DNA, the CDR3 is TGTGCCAGCAGTGGCGGGACCCATTTCACAGATACGCAGTATTTT. Its protein is CASSGGTHFTDTQYF. J is TRBJ2-3 and V is TRBV2; D is possibly TRBD2 (6 bases). The CDR3 sequence is 15 residues long. Germline lookup yields CDR1 SNHLY and CDR2 FYNNEI. The V and J ends lost 4 bases and 2 bases respectively, with 13 bases between them.

In this sample, this clone turned up once. In nucleotides, the CDR3 is TGTGCTAGTGGTTTGAGACCCAGGGACAGCCGAAGCTACACCTTC. Translation: CASGLRPRDSRSYTF. The chain has TRBV12-5 and TRBJ1-2; 7 nucleotides match TRBD1. Germline loops: CDR1 LGHNT, CDR2 FRNRAP. After removal of 2 bases from V and 9 bases from J, the junction contained 12 bases not matched to a gene. The CDR3 is made up of 15 amino acids.

The chain carries TRBV5-4 and TRBJ2-3, with TRBD2 as a possible D gene (5 bases). This CDR3 spans 14 amino acids. Trimming stripped 2 bases from V and 4 bases from J, with 11 bases between. CDR1 and CDR2 from the germline V gene are SGHNT and YYREEE (reference sequence). CDR3 sequence (DNA): TGTGCCAGCAGCTTCCGGGGATTGCCAGATACGCAGTATTTT. This translates into CASSFRGLPDTQYF. Using reference TRBV5-4 and TRBJ2-3 for the parts outside the CDR3, the full variable domain is ETGVTQSPTHLIKTRGQQVTLRCSSQSGHNTVSWYQQALGQGPQFIFQYYREEENGRGNFPPRFSGLQFPNYSSELNVNALELDDSALYLCASSFRGLPDTQYFGPGTRLTVL.

V gene TRBV28 combines with J gene TRBJ1-5; 7 nucleotides match TRBD1. Germline lookup yields CDR1 MDHEN and CDR2 SYDVKM. The V and J ends lost 3 bases and 2 bases, in that order; junction bases with no gene match: 4. The CDR3 consists of 15 residues. CDR3 sequence reads: CASSLRGHGNQPQHF. The CDR3 DNA reads as TGTGCCAGCAGTTTGAGGGGGCATGGCAATCAGCCCCAGCATTTT.

In its sample, this clone was seen once. The chain is built from TRBV7-6 and TRBJ2-1; 8 positions agree with TRBD2. The CDR3 consists of 15 residues. The germline CDR1 and CDR2 sequences are SGHVS and FNYEAQ. Losses at the gene ends were 1 base for V and 7 bases for J; bases not matched to a gene: 6. The CDR3 spells CASSLEPGGVNEQFF. In DNA form, the CDR3 reads TGTGCCAGCAGCTTAGAGCCCGGGGGGGTTAATGAGCAGTTCTTC.

The table lists this clone with a count of one. The chain combines TRBV7-6 with TRBJ1-5, with 11 positions matching TRBD1. V was clipped by 5 bases and J by 9 bases; unmatched bases: 3. The CDR3 consists of 13 residues. Germline CDR1 is SGHVS and CDR2 is FNYEAQ. Here the CDR3 DNA reads TGTGCCAGCAGCGGGGACAGGGGGATGCCCCAGCATTTT. Amino acid sequence: CASSGDRGMPQHF.

The DNA of the CDR3 is TGTGCCAGCACGGCAGGGTCATCAGCACAGCCCCAGCATTTT. It translates to CASTAGSSAQPQHF. The chain uses TRBV7-2 and TRBJ1-5; D may be TRBD1 (5 bases). Germline assignment: CDR1 SGHTA and CDR2 FQGNSA. The ends were cut back, 7 bases at V and 7 bases at J, with 17 bases in the middle. The CDR3 has 14 amino acids.

This clone was picked up one time. V and J are TRBV5-1 and TRBJ2-1; 11 bases agree with TRBD2. The CDR3 consists of 17 residues. The V gene end was trimmed by 0 bases and the J gene end by 1 base; junction bases not matched to a gene: 3. CDR1 SGHRS and CDR2 YFSETQ come from the germline V gene. CDR3 sequence: CASSLEGLAASYNEQFF. The CDR3 region has the DNA TGCGCCAGCAGCTTGGAGGGACTAGCGGCATCCTACAATGAGCAGTTCTTC.

This clone is a singleton in its sample. The rearrangement links TRBV18 to TRBJ1-3; D gene ambiguous. Trimming shortened V by 3 bases and J by 3 bases, and 9 bases separated the two germline ends. Germline values: CDR1 KGHSH, CDR2 LQKENI. The CDR3 length is 14 residues. CDR3 sequence (DNA): TGTGCCAGCTCACCCACTGTCGATGGAAACACCATATATTTT. Protein product: CASSPTVDGNTIYF.

The chain employs TRBV10-3 and TRBJ2-7; 10 bases agree with TRBD2. Germline CDR1 is ENHRY and CDR2 is SYGVKD. The CDR3 totals 13 residues. Losses at the gene ends were 8 bases for V and 7 bases for J; bases not matched to a gene: 8. CDR3 amino acids: CAISSGSLGEQYF. The CDR3 nucleotides are TGTGCCATCTCTAGCGGGAGTCTGGGGGAGCAGTACTTC.

V and J are TRBV29-1 and TRBJ1-5; D might be TRBD1 (6 bases). Germline-derived CDR1 and CDR2 are SQVTM and ANQGSEA. The CDR3 contains 14 residues. V was trimmed by 7 bases and J by 2 bases, leaving 15 bases between them. CDR3 in amino acids: CSAAGAGGNQPQHF. DNA of the CDR3: TGCAGCGCCGCAGGGGCAGGGGGCAATCAGCCCCAGCATTTT.

The genes are TRBV10-1 and TRBJ2-3; TRBD1 matches at 10 bases. The CDR3 is 17 residues long. Trimming at V came to 4 bases and at J to 0 bases, leaving 7 bases not matched to a gene. CDR1 WNHNN and CDR2 SYGVQD come from the germline V gene (reference sequence). For the CDR3, the DNA is TGCGCCAGCAGTGCCGGGACAGGGGATGCGAGCACAGATACGCAGTATTTT. Residues: CASSAGTGDASTDTQYF.

The chain's CDR3 is CSARASEQYF. In DNA form, the CDR3 reads TGCAGTGCTAGGGCTAGCGAGCAGTACTTC. This sequence joins TRBV20-1 and TRBJ2-7; D remains unclear. The germline V and J ends were trimmed by 3 bases and 6 bases, with 6 bases remaining between them. The length of the CDR3 is 10 residues. Germline V gene data show CDR1 as DFQATT and CDR2 as SNEGSKA (reference sequence).

J is TRBJ1-1 and V is TRBV18; no firm D call. CDR1 is KGHSH and CDR2 is LQKENI in the germline V gene. CDR3 length: 13 amino acids. V was clipped by 2 bases and J by 1 base, with 5 bases between them. CDR3 amino acids: CASSPVKNTEAFF. The CDR3 nucleotides are TGTGCCAGCTCACCAGTTAAGAACACTGAAGCTTTCTTT.

The genes are TRBV9 and TRBJ1-1; unclear D gene. The CDR3 loop spans 14 amino acids. Germline loops: CDR1 SGDLS, CDR2 YYNGEE. Trimming stripped 4 bases from V and 0 bases from J, with 10 bases between. The CDR3: CASSQTGMNTEAFF. The CDR3 coding sequence is TGTGCCAGCAGCCAGACGGGGATGAACACTGAAGCTTTCTTT. Full variable domain (remainder filled in from reference TRBV9 and TRBJ1-1): DSGVTQTPKHLITATGQRVTLRCSPRSGDLSVYWYQQSLDQGLQFLIQYYNGEERAKGNILERFSAQQFPDLHSELNLSSLELGDSALYFCASSQTGMNTEAFFGQGTRLTVV.

This sequence joins TRBV6-6 and TRBJ2-7, with a weak D call TRBD1 (5 bases). The V end lost 5 bases, the J end lost 6 bases, and 20 bases lay between the germline ends. From germline, CDR1 is MNHNY and CDR2 SVGAGI (reference sequence). The CDR3 loop spans 15 amino acids. CDR3 nucleotide sequence: TGTGCCAGCAGTCCCTTTACGGCAGGGTTTGGCGAGCAGTACTTC. It is translated as CASSPFTAGFGEQYF.

A single count supports this clone. This rearrangement joins TRBV7-8 to TRBJ2-2; perhaps TRBD1 as D (6 bases). The germline gives CDR1 SGHVS, CDR2 FQNEAQ. V was cut by 3 bases and J by 4 bases, with 12 bases left in between. The CDR3 covers 15 residues. In nucleotides, the CDR3 is TGTGCCAGCAGCTTCAGGGGCGACGGCACCGGGGAGCTGTTTTTT. The encoded protein is CASSFRGDGTGELFF.

The chain carries TRBV30 and TRBJ2-3, with 15 nucleotides matching TRBD2. Germline-derived CDR1 and CDR2 are GTSNPN and SVGIG (reference sequence). Unmatched junction bases numbered 8, after V lost 7 bases and J lost 0 bases. The CDR3 totals 17 residues. CDR3: CAFARGLAGGSTDTQYF. The CDR3 DNA sequence: TGTGCCTTTGCCAGGGGACTAGCGGGAGGTAGCACAGATACGCAGTATTTT.

This clone was counted a few times. This chain links TRBV19 with TRBJ1-2; 7 nucleotides line up with TRBD1. V shed 2 bases, J shed 1 base, and the junction held 4 bases outside the gene matches. The germline CDR1 and CDR2 sequences are LNHDA and SQIVND (reference sequence). The CDR3 loop spans 15 amino acids. This CDR3 reads CASSITDRLNYGYTF. The CDR3 region has the DNA TGTGCCAGTAGTATAACGGACAGGCTTAACTATGGCTACACCTTC.

This chain joins TRBV4-2 and TRBJ2-7; weak D call: TRBD2 (7 bases). The germline gives CDR1 LGHNA, CDR2 YNFKEQ. Trimming stripped 0 bases from V and 7 bases from J, with 16 bases between. CDR3 length: 15 residues. This CDR3 is CASSQDDGGAREQYF. CDR3 sequence (DNA): TGTGCCAGCAGCCAAGACGATGGGGGGGCGCGGGAGCAGTACTTC.

This clone has a single count. This chain connects TRBV4-3 to TRBJ2-3; 12 positions agree with TRBD2. The CDR3 sequence is 18 residues long. Unmatched junction bases numbered 11, after V lost 5 bases and J lost 2 bases. Germline V CDR1 and CDR2: LGHNA, YSLEER. The CDR3 DNA sequence: TGCGCCAGCAGCGGACCGGGACTAGCGGGTCTGCCCACAGATACGCAGTATTTT. Protein product: CASSGPGLAGLPTDTQYF.

The V call is TRBV7-7, the J call TRBJ2-2; 9 positions match TRBD1. The CDR3 runs to 15 residues. Unmatched junction bases numbered 6, after V lost 5 bases and J lost 5 bases. Germline CDR1 SSHAT, CDR2 FNYEAQ (reference sequence). The CDR3 loop reads CASSSGQGNTGELFF. The CDR3 nucleotides read TGTGCCAGCAGCAGTGGACAGGGGAATACCGGGGAGCTGTTTTTT.

This rearrangement joins TRBV4-2 to TRBJ2-2, with D possibly being TRBD2 (6 bases). CDR1 is LGHNA and CDR2 is YNFKEQ in the germline V gene. The CDR3 totals 19 residues. Between the trimmed V and J ends, which lost 1 base and 4 bases, there was a span of 22 bases. In DNA, the CDR3 is TGTGCCAGCAGCCAAGGAGGGCTAATCGCGGGAAAGAGCACCGGGGAGCTGTTTTTT. Translating it yields CASSQGGLIAGKSTGELFF.

This chain joins TRBV7-2 and TRBJ2-3; 12 bases are a match to TRBD2. This CDR3 comprises 17 residues. The trim removed 0 bases at V and 0 bases at J, leaving 1 base unmatched. Per the germline V gene, CDR1 is SGHTA and CDR2 is FQGNSA. CDR3 loop: CASSLAGTSGSTDTQYF. Written as DNA, the CDR3 is TGTGCCAGCAGCTTAGCGGGGACTAGCGGGAGCACAGATACGCAGTATTTT.

This clone has a handful of counts. The chain couples TRBV7-9 to TRBJ1-2; 9 bases line up with TRBD1. The germline gives CDR1 SEHNR, CDR2 FQNEAQ (reference sequence). The CDR3 is made up of 12 amino acids. V lost 11 bases to trimming and J lost 10 bases; unmatched junction nucleotides: 11. CDR3 residues: CAYAGQGSPYTF. In nucleotides, the CDR3 is TGTGCCTACGCCGGACAGGGGTCCCCCTACACCTTC.